This T cell receptor (beta chain) was documented in a study of cytomegalovirus exposure and HLA in healthy donors listed by TCRdb under 2017. Turning to the overall study: In an earlier analysis of some 550 of the donors, under 300 Gb of sequence data and 90 million to 130 million unique TCR beta sequences from roughly 190 million T cells were reported. A later genetic analysis used genome-wide SNP genotypes for about 65% of the 666 donors, treating that subset as a discovery cohort. Donor age, sex, ethnicity and CMV serostatus were compiled alongside the repertoire data. An early release that covered roughly 600 HLA-typed donors contained approximately 300 gigabases of sequencing data and 65 million to 100 million unique TCR sequences. Of the 350 to 450 genotyped donors, 75% to 85% were placed in the genetic ancestry cluster associated with self-reported Caucasian donors. The later analysis used no new phenotypic data to find candidate immune exposures, relying instead on TCR beta sequences and their occurrence across donors. Every repertoire in the discovery cohort had been generated on one and the same sequencing platform. The T cell repertoires of about 700 subjects were profiled by immunosequencing and related to cytomegalovirus serostatus. The study aimed to test whether signatures of past pathogen exposure could be identified by cataloging public T cell receptors. Roughly five DR-DQ haplotypes were handled as single units for association and clustering, since linkage in the cohort was strong. A separate validation cohort of roughly 110 different subjects was used in addition to the roughly 700-subject first cohort. Among 398 genotyped donors of the cohort, an average of about 240,000 unique TCR beta nucleotide sequences were sequenced per donor, roughly 20% of them non-productive. An earlier analysis of 587 of the donors applied high-throughput TCR beta sequencing to assess whether each TCR beta V gene segment acted as functional or pseudogenic. High-throughput TCR immunosequencing, statistical association of individual TCRs with disease status, and machine learning were combined to predict cytomegalovirus infection status. A later analysis re-examined previously published TCR beta repertoires from about 670 donors and added high-resolution HLA genotyping to investigate patterns of TCR occurrence. Typing coverage varied by locus: about 620-640 donors for A, B, C, DRB1 and DQB1; approximately 520 for DQA1; more than 600 for DPA1; 400 to 480 for DPB1. HLA typing included class I and class II loci at four-digit resolution. Broad study findings and their caveats: In a later analysis, most CMV-associated TCR beta chains were found to appear HLA-restricted, with HLA associations seemingly driven largely by CMV exposure. Presence/absence analyses assumed roughly uniform sequencing depth across donors, an assumption that may not hold. For the cohort, immune exposure information was limited to CMV serostatus. The study gave a list of 150 to 200 TCR beta chains associated with cytomegalovirus. A further reported finding was that TCR beta sequences accurately predicted the HLA-A and HLA-B alleles for most subjects in the first cohort. Cytomegalovirus status was reported to be diagnosed by the classifier with high specificity and sensitivity in both the original and validation cohorts. Three of the identified cytomegalovirus-associated TCR beta chains were confirmed in vitro to be specific for cytomegalovirus antigens. Because the 87-base-pair reads could not distinguish some IMGT-functional V segments, including TRBV6-2 and TRBV6-3, those segments were excluded. V-gene and J-gene trimming of TCR beta chains was associated with a missense DCLRE1C variant in a later genetic analysis, and the association was replicated in an independent cohort. In a later analysis, TCR association rates were found to vary across HLA loci, with the most associated TCRs seen for DRB1 alleles and the fewest for HLA-C alleles. Specific HLA alleles were associated with 18,000 or so TCR beta sequences at a false discovery rate of 0.05 in a later analysis. A group of highly shared sequence variants was considered likely to be a technical artifact of the sequencing pipeline. An earlier analysis of several hundred of the donors showed that most TCR beta V segments appeared in productive rearrangements either about 90% or about 30% of the time, which broadly matched IMGT annotations. A later analysis reported that several top co-occurrence clusters appeared linked to parvovirus B19, influenza, CMV and Epstein-Barr virus. Strong co-occurrence of HLA alleles, especially DR and DQ, made assigning TCR associations to individual alleles difficult. According to a later genetic analysis, donors in an Asian-associated ancestry cluster had fewer N-insertions in productive TCRs than the approximately 670-donor mean. Because counts were too low, 15 or so rarely observed V segments, including chromosome 9 orphons, were excluded from the earlier analysis of a few hundred of the donors. Because some donors lacked HLA typing at each locus, the association tests relied only on the typed subset. A later analysis found that HLA-associated TCR beta chains were more clonally expanded and had lower generation probabilities than equally common non-associated chains. The authors suggested that the approach could potentially be generalized to other disease states and immunological phenotypes. Linkage disequilibrium might explain the correlated functional status among segregating V segments, but an unknown experimental factor could not be excluded. Most TCR sequences were seen in very few donors, while some public TCRs were found in many individuals. Only TCR beta chains were sequenced in this cohort, and the absence of alpha or paired-chain data limited detectable features.

In total, 666 healthy bone marrow donors made up the cohort. At the time of sampling, every cohort member was nominally healthy, though immune exposures that went unrecorded were likely present. The donor was CMV seronegative and belonged to the group of 352 seronegative cohort members. Every donor gave a peripheral blood sample, and the peripheral blood mononuclear cells from that sample were used for TCR beta sequencing. Genomic DNA extraction from the blood cell samples was performed with the Qiagen DNeasy Blood Extraction Kit. The library was obtained by the immunoSEQ multiplex PCR assay. The multiplex PCR relied on a mix of 60 forward primers for TCR Vbeta segments and 13 reverse primers for TCR Jbeta segments. The CDR3 region of rearranged TCR beta genes was amplified from genomic DNA with a multiplex PCR assay. The amplified TCR beta libraries were sequenced on the Illumina HiSeq System as 87-base-pair reads. In the paper's pipeline: A later analysis tallied approximately 87 million unique TCR beta chains across the 550 to 850 repertoires, and around 12 million of those chains were shared by two or more donors. Raw reads were error-corrected and collapsed into unique sequences with a nearest-neighbor algorithm that merged closely related sequences to remove PCR and sequencing errors. V, D and J gene segments were assigned by aligning CDR3 sequences to IMGT reference sequences. For a sequence to be retained, a match of at least six nucleotides to both a V gene segment and a J gene segment was required. A rearrangement was called productive if the CDR3 had no stop codons and remained in frame with V and J, and every other rearrangement was called non-productive. CDR3 was defined according to IMGT convention as the region running from the second conserved V-encoded cysteine to the conserved J-encoded phenylalanine. In an earlier analysis of more than 550 of the donors, sequences lacking an unambiguous match to a single V gene segment were excluded. An earlier analysis of approximately 590 of the donors called V segments functional above 56.7% productive rearrangements and segregating when the between-donor standard deviation exceeded 5%. A statistical classification framework was developed to diagnose cytomegalovirus status using the catalog of TCR beta chain sequences. In a later analysis, V and J genes were assigned by comparing TCR nucleotide sequences against IMGT/GENE-DB human TR gene sequences. A later analysis assigned CDR3 sequences and most-parsimonious VDJ recombination scenarios with the TCRdist pipeline. In a later analysis, every TCR beta chain was defined by the combination of its CDR3 amino acid sequence and its V-gene family, and reads without a unique V-gene family were dropped. A later analysis removed 600 or so highly shared, low-generation-probability nucleotide sequences to deal with suspected cross-contamination and a sequencing artifact. A later analysis calculated a clonal expansion index for each public chain from normalized within-repertoire ranks of inferred template counts. A later analysis computed generation probabilities with a VDJ recombination model fitted to out-of-frame rearrangements, and checked the results against IGoR. A later analysis scored TCR-TCR, TCR-HLA and TCR-CMV co-occurrence with hypergeometric tests, applying a repertoire-size bias correction to TCR pairs. False discovery rates were estimated in a later analysis by permuting HLA or CMV assignments 20 times. In a later analysis, co-occurring TCRs were grouped using DBSCAN, and TCRdist sequence similarity was added for clustering within HLA-allele-positive subsets. Repertoires with fewer than 30,000 or more than 120,000 public chains were left out of co-occurrence clustering, as were about five repertoires with anomalous nucleotide sharing. Held by TCRdb, this immuneACCESS table contains in-frame sequences only and omits some clones. Under half of the omission traces to an unresolved V gene where checked; the cause of the rest is unknown. The DNA was the basis for D and trimming; V, J and clone size are from that table. The sample includes 95,000 to 150,000 clones, with 15% to 19% observed a single time. The top ten hold 1.9% of the sample.

Details on this clone: Its target antigen remains unknown. Qualities for individual bases were not recorded, and no much larger clone is one base off.

Including cysteine and phenylalanine, the CDR3 has 13 amino acids. Only CDR3 DNA is held: 39 bases, read in frame from base 1. CDR1 and CDR2 (SQVTM, ANQGSEA) derive from the germline V gene. Trimming at the junction amounts to 7 bases on V and 0 bases on J, and the germline ends lie 12 bases apart. The V and J segments used are TRBV29-1 and TRBJ1-1, with TRBD1 perhaps the D gene, on 5 matching bases. This receptor was obtained from a woman under 30 in good health and CMV-seronegative. The source material was PBMCs. The DNA sequence is TGCAGCGGAAGACAGTTTTTGAACACTGAAGCTTTCTTT. Protein translation: CSGRQFLNTEAFF.